This T cell receptor beta chain was documented in a study of cytomegalovirus exposure and HLA in healthy donors (dated by TCRdb to about 2017). For context, the study as a whole: In an earlier analysis of under 600 of the donors, about 260 Gb of sequence data and 90 million to 130 million unique TCR beta sequences from 180 million or so T cells were reported. An early release covering about 600 HLA-typed donors comprised approximately 290 gigabases of sequencing data and approximately 85 million unique TCR sequences. Of the roughly 400 genotyped donors, approximately 83% fell in the genetic ancestry cluster associated with self-reported Caucasian donors. The aim of the study was to test whether cataloging public T cell receptors could identify signatures of past pathogen exposure. The study profiled the T cell repertoires of more than 500 subjects by immunosequencing and related them to cytomegalovirus serostatus. Besides the first cohort of about 730 subjects, a separate validation cohort made up of roughly 130 different subjects was used. To predict cytomegalovirus infection status, the study brought together high-throughput TCR immunosequencing, statistical association of individual TCRs with disease status, and machine learning. To study patterns of TCR occurrence, a later analysis re-analyzed previously published TCR beta repertoires from around 660 donors and added high-resolution HLA genotyping. Rather than using new phenotypic data, the later analysis identified candidate immune exposures from TCR beta sequences and from how often those sequences occurred across donors. An earlier analysis of 587 of the donors used high-throughput TCR beta sequencing to judge whether each TCR beta V gene segment behaved as functional or pseudogenic. Donor age, sex, ethnicity and CMV serostatus were collected together with the repertoire data. A later genetic analysis used genome-wide SNP genotypes for about 65% of the 666 donors, treating that subset as a discovery cohort. Every discovery cohort repertoire had been produced on one sequencing platform. HLA typing covered class I and class II loci at four-digit resolution. The number of donors typed differed by locus, with about 629-630 for A, B, C, DRB1 and DQB1, around 500 for DQA1, 600 to 610 for DPA1, and approximately 470 for DPB1. Four or five DR-DQ haplotypes were handled as single units for association and clustering because linkage in the cohort was strong. Across roughly 420 genotyped donors of the cohort, an average of about 200,000 unique TCR beta nucleotide sequences per donor were sequenced, and around 20% of those sequences were non-productive.

In the case of this clone: The antigen this receptor binds is unknown. Qualities for individual bases were not recorded, and no much larger clone is one base off.

CDR3 length: 16 amino acids, cysteine to phenylalanine. Of all the DNA, just the CDR3 is kept, 48 bases in frame from base 1. Via the germline V gene (reference sequence), CDR1 is SEHNR and CDR2 FQNEAQ. At the junction V is shortened by 5 bases and J by 4 bases, with 20 bases in between. Receptor amplification or capture employed the immunoSEQ multiplex PCR assay. The multiplex PCR relied on a mix of 60 forward primers for TCR Vbeta segments and 13 reverse primers for TCR Jbeta segments. Amplification of the CDR3 region of rearranged TCR beta genes was performed with a multiplex PCR assay on genomic DNA. On the Illumina HiSeq System, the amplified TCR beta libraries were sequenced as 87-base-pair reads. As for the authors' bioinformatics: Across the 666 repertoires, a later analysis counted roughly 77 million unique TCR beta chains, 9.5 million to 12 million of which were shared by at least two donors. Raw reads were error-corrected and collapsed into unique sequences with a nearest-neighbor algorithm that merged closely related sequences to remove PCR and sequencing errors. V, D and J gene segments were assigned by aligning CDR3 sequences to IMGT reference sequences. For a sequence to be retained, at least a six-nucleotide match to both a V gene segment and a J gene segment was required. A rearrangement counted as productive if the CDR3 had no stop codons and remained in frame with V and J, and every other rearrangement counted as non-productive. Following IMGT convention, CDR3 was defined as the stretch from the second conserved V-encoded cysteine to the conserved J-encoded phenylalanine. The earlier analysis of fewer than 750 of the donors excluded sequences that lacked an unambiguous match to a single V gene segment. In an earlier analysis of approximately 550 of the donors, V segments were called functional above 56.7% productive rearrangements and were called segregating when the between-donor standard deviation exceeded 5%. A statistical classification framework was built to diagnose cytomegalovirus status from the catalog of TCR beta chain sequences. V and J gene assignment, in a later analysis, came from comparing TCR nucleotide sequences with IMGT/GENE-DB human TR gene sequences. Using the TCRdist pipeline, a later analysis assigned CDR3 sequences along with most-parsimonious VDJ recombination scenarios. A later analysis defined each TCR beta chain by its CDR3 amino acid sequence plus V-gene family, and excluded reads lacking a unique V-gene family. As a way to deal with suspected cross-contamination and a sequencing artifact, a later analysis dropped approximately 570 nucleotide sequences that were highly shared and had low generation probability. A later analysis calculated a clonal expansion index for each public chain from normalized within-repertoire ranks of inferred template counts. In a later analysis, generation probabilities were computed with a VDJ recombination model fitted to out-of-frame rearrangements, and the resulting probabilities were checked against IGoR. In a later analysis, TCR-TCR, TCR-HLA and TCR-CMV co-occurrence was scored with hypergeometric tests, and a repertoire-size bias correction was applied to TCR pairs. In a later analysis, false discovery rates were estimated by permuting HLA or CMV assignments 20 times. In a later analysis, co-occurring TCRs were grouped using DBSCAN, with TCRdist sequence similarity added in when clustering inside HLA-allele-positive subsets. Repertoires with fewer than 30,000 or more than 120,000 public chains, plus five repertoires with anomalous nucleotide sharing, were excluded from co-occurrence clustering. This immuneACCESS table, as held by TCRdb, lists in-frame sequences with V and J called but not all clones. Of the missing ones, under half trace to an unresolved V gene in checked studies; the others have no known cause. That table gives V, J and clone size, and the DNA gave D and trimming. The sample profile shows more than 140,000 clones; over 70% of them were found once. Approximately 5.7% of the sample is held by the ten biggest clonotypes.

In total, over 600 healthy bone marrow donors made up the cohort. All cohort members were sampled while nominally healthy, although unrecorded immune exposures were likely present. The donor was CMV seropositive and belonged to the group of 270 or so seropositive cohort members. Each donor provided a peripheral blood sample, and peripheral blood mononuclear cells were used for TCR beta sequencing. The Qiagen DNeasy Blood Extraction Kit was used to extract genomic DNA from the blood cell samples. Study-level results and caveats: In a later analysis, 15,000 to 20,000 TCR beta sequences were associated with specific HLA alleles at a false discovery rate of 0.05. Sequencing depth was assumed to be roughly uniform across donors in the presence/absence analyses, though that assumption may not hold. The study listed 170 or so TCR beta chains as associated with cytomegalovirus. Broadly in line with IMGT annotations, most TCR beta V segments showed up in productive rearrangements about 87% or about 30% of the time in an earlier analysis of approximately 600 of the donors. A few of the identified cytomegalovirus-associated TCR beta chains were confirmed in vitro to be specific for cytomegalovirus antigens. Roughly 15 rarely observed V segments, including chromosome 9 orphons, were excluded from the earlier analysis of about 500 of the donors because counts were too low. Linkage disequilibrium might explain the correlated functional status among segregating V segments, but an unknown experimental factor could not be excluded. According to a later analysis, parvovirus B19, influenza, CMV and Epstein-Barr virus appeared linked to several top co-occurrence clusters. Because the 87-base-pair reads could not distinguish some IMGT-functional V segments, including TRBV6-2 and TRBV6-3, those segments were excluded. Assigning TCR associations to individual alleles was difficult when HLA alleles, especially DR and DQ, strongly co-occurred. According to a later analysis, most CMV-associated TCR beta chains appeared to be HLA-restricted, and the HLA associations seemed to be driven largely by CMV exposure. A later genetic analysis associated a missense DCLRE1C variant with V-gene and J-gene trimming of TCR beta chains, and an independent cohort replicated the association. This cohort had only TCR beta chains sequenced, and the lack of alpha or paired-chain data limited which features could be detected. A cluster of highly shared sequence variants was judged likely to be a technical artifact of the sequencing pipeline. Because HLA typing was missing for some donors at each locus, association tests included only the typed subset. In a later genetic analysis, fewer N-insertions in productive TCRs were reported among donors in an Asian-associated ancestry cluster than the approximately 710-donor mean. The classifier was reported to diagnose cytomegalovirus status with high specificity and sensitivity in both the original and validation cohorts. For the cohort, immune exposure information was limited to CMV serostatus. The authors suggested that the approach could potentially be extended to other disease states and immunological phenotypes. A further reported finding was that TCR beta sequences accurately predicted the HLA-A and HLA-B alleles for most subjects in the first cohort. Most TCR sequences were seen in very few donors, while some public TCRs were found in many individuals. In a later analysis, TCR association rates were found to vary across HLA loci, with the most associated TCRs seen for DRB1 alleles and the fewest for HLA-C alleles. Compared with equally common non-associated chains, HLA-associated TCR beta chains in a later analysis were more clonally expanded and had lower generation probabilities.

Input material: PBMCs. The receptor's source is a man aged 25 to 40 in good health and CMV-seropositive. The V gene is TRBV7-9 and the J gene is TRBJ1-1; no D gene can be assigned with confidence. The bases are TGTGCCAGCAGCCCCACGCTTGGCTCCCTGGCCACTGAAGCTTTCTTT. It is translated as CASSPTLGSLATEAFF.